The 26 T cell receptor beta chains presented below share a single source sample, sequenced in a study of blood T cell repertoires in COVID-19. Measured with immunoSEQ multiplex PCR; TCRdb has only the in-frame clones, and not every one. The sample includes over 120,000 clones, 80% to 90% of them seen just once. What was sequenced was peripheral blood. The source is a man between 60 and 75 years old with active or convalescent COVID-19.

This chain uses TRBV4-3 with TRBJ1-4; D uncertain. With 4 bases removed from V and 7 bases from J, the gap between germline ends came to 22 bases. Germline CDR1 reads LGHNA; CDR2 reads YSLEER. This CDR3 has 17 residues. Written as DNA, the CDR3 is TGCGCCAGCAGCCGGATTCTACCCGGGTCTAGAGGTGAAAAACTGTTTTTT. Translating it yields CASSRILPGSRGEKLFF.

The chain joins TRBV3-1 (or the pseudogene TRBV3-2) to TRBJ2-7; weak D call: TRBD1 (5 bases). The germline V gene has CDR1 LGHDT and CDR2 YNNKEL (reference sequence). The CDR3 length is 17 residues. Between the trimmed V and J ends, which lost 0 bases and 3 bases, there was a span of 18 bases. The CDR3 nucleotides read TGTGCCAGCAGCCAAGACCAACAGGACCAAACGAACTACGAGCAGTACTTC. Its protein is CASSQDQQDQTNYEQYF.

The chain joins TRBV28 to TRBJ1-2; possibly TRBD1 for D (5 bases). The V end was cut by 1 base, the J end by 7 bases, with 19 bases between. The CDR3 is 16 residues long. Germline CDR1 MDHEN, CDR2 SYDVKM. For the CDR3, the DNA is TGTGCCAGCAGTTTATCTCTCGGGGGTTCAGGCGCTGGCTACACCTTC. Translated: CASSLSLGGSGAGYTF.

J is TRBJ2-1 and V is TRBV21-1; the table gives TRBD1 as D, unverified against the DNA. TRBV21-1 corresponds to a pseudogene. The CDR3 sequence is 17 residues long. CDR3 sequence reads: CASSKRQLSDSYNEQFF. The CDR3 DNA follows: TGTGCCAGCAGCAAACGACAGCTCAGCGACTCCTACAATGAGCAGTTCTTC.

The J gene is TRBJ2-5, the V gene TRBV15; possible D gene TRBD2, 6 bases. The V gene lost 3 bases and the J gene lost 2 bases, with 13 bases spanning the gap. The germline V gene has CDR1 LNHNV and CDR2 YYDKDF (reference sequence). The CDR3 covers 15 residues. The CDR3 sequence: CATSRTGTQQETQYF. The CDR3 nucleotides read TGTGCCACCAGCAGGACCGGGACTCAGCAAGAGACCCAGTACTTC.

The chain carries TRBV11-2 and TRBJ2-7; D possibly corresponds to TRBD2 (6 bases). The CDR3 is made up of 14 amino acids. The V end lost 1 base, the J end lost 9 bases, and 16 bases lay between the germline ends. The germline V gene encodes CDR1 SGHAT and CDR2 FQNNGV. The CDR3 loop is CASSLAIPGDAQYF. CDR3 bases: TGTGCCAGCAGCTTAGCAATTCCGGGGGACGCGCAGTACTTC.

This clone has a single count. V is TRBV18 and J is TRBJ2-1, with TRBD2 identical over 8 bases. V lost 3 bases and J lost 2; bases outside the gene matches: 9. This CDR3 is 17 amino acids long. Germline CDR1 is KGHSH and CDR2 is LQKENI. Written as DNA, the CDR3 is TGTGCCAGCTCACCCGGTTTTGAGCGGGGGACCTACAATGAGCAGTTCTTC. Encoded protein: CASSPGFERGTYNEQFF.

This sequence joins TRBV27 and TRBJ1-5; D is possibly TRBD1 (5 bases). From germline, CDR1 is MNHEY and CDR2 SMNVEV (reference sequence). The CDR3 has 18 amino acids. V was trimmed by 5 bases and J by 4 bases, leaving 24 bases between them. Here the CDR3 DNA reads TGTGCCAGCAGTCAGGAGCAGGAGGGGCGACTGGGTAATCAGCCCCAGCATTTT. Encoded protein: CASSQEQEGRLGNQPQHF.

This chain links TRBV19 with TRBJ2-5; D perhaps matches TRBD1 (6 bases). V was cut by 8 bases and J by 7 bases, with 17 bases left in between. Germline CDR1 reads LNHDA; CDR2 reads SQIVND (reference sequence). The CDR3 contains 13 residues. CDR3 sequence: CASQDSYRWTQYF. The CDR3 nucleotides read TGTGCCAGTCAGGACAGCTACAGATGGACCCAGTACTTC.

The rearrangement joins TRBV28 to TRBJ1-4; D is ambiguous. Germline V lookup: CDR1 MDHEN, CDR2 SYDVKM. This CDR3 is 16 amino acids long. V gave up 6 bases and J gave up 1 base, with 15 bases separating them. CDR3 loop: CASSSRIPRTNEKLFF. The CDR3 nucleotides are TGTGCCAGCAGCTCTAGGATTCCCCGAACTAATGAAAAACTGTTTTTT. Full variable domain (missing parts from reference TRBV28 and TRBJ1-4): DVKVTQSSRYLVKRTGEKVFLECVQDMDHENMFWYRQDPGLGLRLIYFSYDVKMKEKGDIPEGYSVSREKKERFSLILESASTNQTSMYLCASSSRIPRTNEKLFFGSGTQLSVL.

This sequence joins TRBV5-4 and TRBJ1-2, with D perhaps matching TRBD1 (6 bases). The CDR3 totals 13 residues. The germline V gene encodes CDR1 SGHNT and CDR2 YYREEE (reference sequence). V lost 5 bases to trimming and J lost 2 bases, with 10 bases between them. The CDR3 region is CASSQTGNYGYTF. CDR3 bases: TGTGCCAGCAGTCAAACAGGGAACTATGGCTACACCTTC.

The chain recombines TRBV28 with TRBJ1-2; 7 nucleotides match TRBD1. Germline CDR1 and CDR2: MDHEN and SYDVKM. Trimming cost V 6 bases and J 8 bases; bases outside gene matches: 9. The CDR3 runs to 13 residues. CDR3: CASRIGQAMGYTF. The CDR3 nucleotides read TGTGCCAGCAGGATAGGACAGGCGATGGGCTACACCTTC.

The chain uses TRBV7-3 and TRBJ2-7; 10 bases are shared with TRBD2. CDR1 SGHTA and CDR2 FQGTGA come from the germline V gene. Germline trimming cut 2 bases from V and 7 bases from J; bases unmatched to any gene: 2. This CDR3 has 13 amino acids. The CDR3 DNA is TGTGCCAGCAGCTTATCACTAGCGGGGGAGCAGTACTTC. Translating gives CASSLSLAGEQYF.

The chain carries TRBV19 and TRBJ1-2; 11 nucleotides agree with TRBD1. The junction had 6 bases not matched to a gene; V was cut back by 4 bases and J by 5 bases. Germline V gives CDR1 LNHDA, CDR2 SQIVND (reference sequence). This CDR3 spans 15 amino acids. The CDR3 nucleotides are TGTGCCAGTAGTAAGCCGGGACAGGGGGAATATGGCTACACCTTC. The encoded protein is CASSKPGQGEYGYTF. The full variable domain, with the rest looked up from reference TRBV19 and TRBJ1-2, is DGGITQSPKYLFRKEGQNVTLSCEQNLNHDAMYWYRQDPGQGLRLIYYSQIVNDFQKGDIAEGYSVSREKKESFPLTVTSAQKNPTAFYLCASSKPGQGEYGYTFGSGTRLTVV.

The chain employs TRBV10-2 and TRBJ2-2; D is possibly TRBD2 (7 bases). Germline lookup yields CDR1 WSHSY and CDR2 SAAADI. The ends were cut back, 8 bases at V and 0 bases at J, with 16 bases in the middle. CDR3 length: 16 residues. The CDR3, as DNA: TGCGCCAGCGGTACGGGGGGCCACGCGAACACCGGGGAGCTGTTTTTT. The encoded protein is CASGTGGHANTGELFF.

This chain joins TRBV6-9 and TRBJ2-3; the match to TRBD2 covers 10 bases. V lost 4 bases and J lost 4; bases outside the gene matches: 8. Germline V gene lookup returns CDR1 MNHGY and CDR2 SVAAGI. The CDR3 sequence is 16 residues long. The CDR3 reads CASSWASGSKPDTQYF. CDR3 DNA: TGTGCCAGCAGTTGGGCTAGCGGGAGTAAGCCAGATACGCAGTATTTT.

This clone was seen a few times. The chain recombines TRBV5-1 with TRBJ1-1; 11 bases are shared with TRBD1. The V gene's germline CDR1 is SGHRS and CDR2 YFSETQ. The CDR3 loop spans 16 amino acids. The V and J ends lost 4 bases and 4 bases, in that order; junction bases with no gene match: 9. CDR3 DNA sequence: TGCGCCAGCAGCGGAAAGGACAGGGGGCTAATCACTGAAGCTTTCTTT. This gives the protein CASSGKDRGLITEAFF. Complete variable domain (other parts from reference TRBV5-1 and TRBJ1-1): KAGVTQTPRYLIKTRGQQVTLSCSPISGHRSVSWYQQTPGQGLQFLFEYFSETQRNKGNFPGRFSGRQFSNSRSEMNVSTLELGDSALYLCASSGKDRGLITEAFFGQGTRLTVV.

The chain links TRBV27 to TRBJ2-1, with a tentative D call TRBD2 (5 bases). The ends were cut back, 2 bases at V and 2 bases at J, with 16 bases in the middle. Germline V gene data show CDR1 as MNHEY and CDR2 as SMNVEV (reference sequence). This CDR3 spans 17 amino acids. CDR3 amino acids: CASSLEAGKGPYNEQFF. CDR3 coding DNA: TGTGCCAGCAGTTTAGAGGCCGGGAAGGGCCCCTACAATGAGCAGTTCTTC.

This clone was recorded a few times. V is TRBV6-6 and J is TRBJ1-5; 7 nucleotides agree with TRBD1. The CDR3 is 14 residues long. The V gene end was trimmed by 4 bases and the J gene end by 7 bases; junction bases not matched to a gene: 7. Per the germline V gene, CDR1 is MNHNY and CDR2 is SVGAGI (reference sequence). The CDR3 DNA is TGTGCCAGCAGTTGGGGACAGACCGGGCAGCCCCAGCATTTT. It is translated as CASSWGQTGQPQHF.

On this clone: Other DNA sequences from this sample encode an identical CDR3 as well. The chain is built from TRBV6-5 and TRBJ1-6; 11 bases line up with TRBD1. CDR1 and CDR2 from the germline V gene are MNHEY and SVGAGI. The CDR3 is 13 residues long. Trimming took 6 bases from V and 9 from J; bases not matched to a gene: 1. Here the CDR3 DNA reads TGTGCCAGCAGGGACAGGGGGCTTTCACCCCTCCACTTT. Its translation: CASRDRGLSPLHF.

This chain joins TRBV15 and TRBJ2-7; 9 bases fit TRBD1. V lost 3 bases, J lost 1 base, and 1 base stayed unmatched. Germline CDR1 LNHNV, CDR2 YYDKDF (reference sequence). This CDR3 region has 14 residues. In DNA form, the CDR3 reads TGTGCCACCAGCAGGGGACAGGGTTCCTACGAGCAGTACTTC. Protein product: CATSRGQGSYEQYF.

The V call is TRBV27, the J call TRBJ2-3; D is perhaps TRBD2 (6 bases). The germline V and J ends were trimmed by 6 bases and 10 bases, with 20 bases remaining between them. Germline assignment: CDR1 MNHEY and CDR2 SMNVEV (reference sequence). The CDR3 totals 14 residues. CDR3 nucleotide sequence: TGTGCCAGCAGAGTGGGCGGGGCGTTGTATCCGCAGTATTTT. It encodes CASRVGGALYPQYF.

The gene calls are TRBV7-2 and TRBJ2-1, with 8 bases aligning to TRBD2. Trimming cost V 5 bases and J 12 bases; bases outside gene matches: 15. CDR3 size: 15 residues. Germline loops: CDR1 SGHTA, CDR2 FQGNSA. The CDR3 DNA sequence: TGTGCCAGCAGCCCCTTTAGTCCGGGGGGGAACGGGCAGTTCTTC. The encoded protein is CASSPFSPGGNGQFF.

The chain combines TRBV6-5 with TRBJ1-6; 11 positions match TRBD1. In germline, CDR1 is MNHEY, CDR2 SVGAGI. The junction had 3 bases not matched to a gene; V was cut back by 4 bases and J by 10 bases. CDR3 size: 14 residues. In DNA form, the CDR3 reads TGTGCCAGCAGTTGGGACAGGGGGTACTCACCCCTCCACTTT. Protein: CASSWDRGYSPLHF.

The chain employs TRBV18 and TRBJ1-1; TRBD1 matches 9 bases. With V trimmed by 6 bases and J by 1 base, 3 bases remained unmatched. The CDR3 is 14 amino acids. In germline, CDR1 is KGHSH, CDR2 LQKENI. CDR3 nucleotides: TGTGCCAGCTCGCGGGGACAGGGGAACACTGAAGCTTTCTTT. It encodes CASSRGQGNTEAFF.

The gene calls are TRBV5-4 and TRBJ2-2; TRBD2 agrees at 9 bases. Losses at the gene ends were 4 bases for V and 5 bases for J; bases not matched to a gene: 6. This CDR3 region has 15 residues. CDR1 is SGHNT and CDR2 is YYREEE in the germline V gene (reference sequence). CDR3 DNA: TGTGCCAGCAGCCCCACTAGCGGGCAAACCGGGGAGCTGTTTTTT. It translates to CASSPTSGQTGELFF.